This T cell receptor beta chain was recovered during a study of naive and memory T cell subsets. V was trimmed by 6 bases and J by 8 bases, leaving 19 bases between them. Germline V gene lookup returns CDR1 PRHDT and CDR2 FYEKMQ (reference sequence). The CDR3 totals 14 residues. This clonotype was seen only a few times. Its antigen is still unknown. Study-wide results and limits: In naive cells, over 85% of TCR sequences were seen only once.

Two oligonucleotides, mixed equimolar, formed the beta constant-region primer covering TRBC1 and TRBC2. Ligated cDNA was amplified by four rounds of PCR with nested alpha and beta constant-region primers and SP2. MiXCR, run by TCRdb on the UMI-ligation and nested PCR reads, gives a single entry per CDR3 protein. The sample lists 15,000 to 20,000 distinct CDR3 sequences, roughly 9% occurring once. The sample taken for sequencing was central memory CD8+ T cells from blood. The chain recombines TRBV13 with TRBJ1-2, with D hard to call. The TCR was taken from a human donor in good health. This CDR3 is CASRNSLGGRGYTF. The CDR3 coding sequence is TGTGCCAGCAGGAATTCACTGGGCGGAAGGGGCTACACCTTC.